This T cell receptor (beta chain) comes out of a study of regulatory T cells in long-lasting Graves disease (dated by TCRdb to the early 2020s). Some background on the complete study: In the newly diagnosed Graves' disease group, patients had been taking antithyroid drugs for less than 3 months. Persistent Graves' disease patients were compared with newly diagnosed Graves' disease patients by peripheral blood TCR sequencing and RNA sequencing. The study took place in China and was registered as a clinical trial. A total of some 35 samples underwent TCR sequencing: roughly 13 from persistent and 20 from newly diagnosed Graves' disease patients.

The investigation overall reported the following: Compared with newly diagnosed patients, patients with persistent Graves' disease had lower TCR Shannon entropy and fewer highly expanded clones, which suggests clonal expansion. Patients with persistent disease shared more public clonotypes (approximately 2,500) than newly diagnosed patients did (more than 900). Preferential use of TRBV28, TRBJ1-2 and TRBJ2-5 was observed in persistent disease, whereas TRBV20-1 and TRBJ2-1 were favored in newly diagnosed disease. Sequencing and analysis were limited to the TCR beta chain. As a limitation, the authors acknowledged that the small sample size may reduce accuracy. Because the primary lesion, thyroid tissue, could not be accessed, the study looked at peripheral blood alone.

This specimen's time point label, interpreted: newly diagnosed GD, antithyroid drugs for less than 3 months. For both TCR sequencing and RNA sequencing, RNA was extracted from PBMCs in TRIzol. The diagnosis of Graves' disease was made according to American Thyroid Association guidelines. Recruitment of patients was carried out at an endocrinology department in Xi'an, China. Each patient gave roughly 10 milliliters of peripheral blood, collected in an EDTA anticoagulant tube. PBMCs were isolated by Ficoll Paque Plus density gradient separation without further T cell sorting. An Agilent 2100 Bioanalyzer and agarose gel were used to check RNA quality, and a NanoDrop 2000 was used to measure RNA concentration. Library preparation was by multiplex PCR. Reads for this sample came from an Illumina HiSeq 4000. CDR3 regions were amplified by Arm-PCR with iRepertoire HTBI primers to construct TCR beta libraries. Gel purification was performed on PCR products prior to sequencing. Under the source paper's analysis protocol: Across samples, 55 to 80 TRBV and roughly 15 TRBJ segments were identified and used for gene usage analysis of CDR3 amino acid clonotypes. COPE and FqMerger were used to merge the filtered high-quality paired reads into contigs. Contigs were aligned with BLAST to IMGT TRBV, TRBD and TRBJ reference genes, and CDR3 was defined per IMGT. Any clonotype with a frequency above 0.1% was counted as a highly expanded clone. Shannon entropy was used to measure repertoire diversity, and the Gini coefficient was used to measure V-J evenness. A clonotype was considered public if more than one individual shared it. Using fastp at Q25 and MiXCR, TCRdb reprocessed the public reads and kept productive beta chains. A single entry per CDR3 protein holds the most common genes and DNA from its merged rows. The V and J calls were not made by the authors but by TCRdb's processing. The sample table contains about 350,000 distinct CDR3 sequences; only one count was recorded for roughly 15% of them. 20% to 25% of the sample lies in the top ten.

CDR1 and CDR2 are read off the germline V gene as KGHSH and LQKENI. Germline trimming: 3 bases from V, 0 bases from J; junction bases outside gene matches: 11. Both ends counted, the CDR3 spans 18 residues. Just CDR3 DNA is preserved here, 54 bases in frame from base 1. This clonotype was observed a handful of times. Its antigen remains undetermined. Just one base apart from a much larger clone, this may be a read error. Given the absence of the conserved phenylalanine or tryptophan at the CDR3 end, a read error is likely. The same specimen was also included in a second study, on T cells in Graves' hyperthyroidism and ophthalmopathy. As noted in the second study: Graves' hyperthyroidism was defined as stable when no progression to ophthalmopathy occurred over 18 months of follow-up. The hyperthyroidism patients were between 18 and 65 years old and newly diagnosed, with a disease duration of less than 2 months. Patients with uncontrolled infections, other autoimmune diseases, pregnancy or lactation were excluded. Diagnoses were based on clinical symptoms, serum thyroxine and TRAb, thyroid ultrasound and orbital computed tomography. For the first round of RT-PCR on the TCR CDR3, the HTBI primer set was used together with the Qiagen OneStep RT-PCR kit. Most expanded thyroid clonotypes (frequency above 0.001) were also detected in blood, a finding suggesting that blood repertoires may reflect thyroid immune responses. A model built on a 13 V-J signature distinguished ophthalmopathy from stable hyperthyroidism, reaching around 90% sensitivity and about 81% specificity in cross-validation and 80%/75% in testing. In validation, the model predicted progression to ophthalmopathy a median of approximately 6.6 months before onset, with over 55% sensitivity and almost 75% specificity. A discovery cohort of about 96 patients, approximately 45 with Graves' ophthalmopathy and 57 with stable Graves' hyperthyroidism, was used to find distinguishing TCR V-J signatures. Prospective prediction of ophthalmopathy was tested in an independent validation cohort of fewer than 20 hyperthyroidism patients and 15 to 17 patients who later progressed to ophthalmopathy. For training and testing, the roughly 93 patients in the discovery cohort were randomly divided in a 7:3 ratio. The study also compared thyroid tissue and blood T-cell repertoires from a handful of Graves' hyperthyroidism patients. After blood sampling, hyperthyroidism patients were treated with methimazole at a starting dose of 30 mg daily, and ophthalmopathy patients were treated with high-dose intravenous methylprednisolone. A second multiplex PCR round built the libraries, followed by size selection and purification. Paired-end sequencing of the libraries was performed with 100 bp reads on an Illumina HiSeq2000. Raw data were processed with SOAPnuke, discarding reads with adapters, uncalled bases, mean Phred below 15, or no exact constant-primer or identifier match. COPE v1.2.5 was used to merge high-quality paired reads, and clonotypes were defined as unique nucleotide sequences. MiTCR v1.1 was used to align clonotypes to the IMGT TRBV, TRBD and TRBJ reference segments. Only V-J combinations with frequency above 0.0001, covering approximately 99% of repertoires, were analysed. A TCS score was defined as the ratio of F50 (clonal expansion) to E x V (chaos), with BLOSUM62-based TCRdist applied between CDR3 peptides within each V-J. Welch's t-statistics and random forest reduced 514 V-J features to 13, which were used in a naive Bayes classifier (R e1071). No statistical method was used to set the sample size in advance, and investigators knew the group allocation. According to the paper, TCR Vbeta CDR3 sequencing was carried out on some 130 peripheral blood samples, which came from under 50 ophthalmopathy, around 75 hyperthyroidism and about 17 progressor patients.

The sequences come from peripheral blood mononuclear cells (PBMCs), collected at new diagnosis, from a patient treated with antithyroid drugs. The TCR sequence derives from a woman aged 18 to 35 with Graves disease. Donor details come from another sample of the same person, matched by shared clones. The chain was built from TRBV18 and TRBJ1-5; 7 central bases correspond to TRBD1. The CDR3 is CASSPGTDRLYSNQPQHS. The DNA sequence is given as TGTGCCAGCTCACCCGGGACAGATCGTCTTTATAGCAATCAGCCCCAGCATTCT.